The rows below give T cell receptor beta chains drawn from one sample of a study of metastatic and nonmetastatic thyroid tumors. TCRdb re-clonotyped the PCR reads through MiXCR. In the table there are approximately 12,000 clones, 21% of which are singletons. The source material was adjacent normal tissue. Every receptor here comes from a female donor with papillary thyroid cancer or a benign thyroid nodule (not recorded which). Some clones in this sample may be carry-over from other donors' samples. Each CDR3 is given with its conserved first and last residue. Each record gives: J gene, D gene, CDR3 length, V gene, clone size, CDR3 protein, CDR3 DNA. The D gene is left open where the match is weak. Expanded clones get a size class; other rows say once, few or many, or leave the size out.

TRBJ2-7 | TRBD1 | 13 | TRBV20-1 | NA | CSAPDRIIYEQYF | TGCAGTGCTCCGGACAGGATTATCTACGAGCAGTACTTC
TRBJ1-1 | NA | 14 | TRBV12-3/TRBV12-4 | few | CASRPQGRNTEAFF | TGTGCCAGCAGGCCTCAGGGGAGGAACACTGAAGCTTTCTTT
TRBJ2-4 | NA | 17 | TRBV6-2/TRBV6-3 | few | CASSCVCSRVAKNIQYF | TGTGCCAGCAGTTGTGTGTGTAGCCGAGTAGCCAAAAACATTCAGTACTTC
TRBJ2-5 | NA | 14 | TRBV20-1 | NA | CSASTPVSQGTQYF | TGCAGTGCTAGCACCCCAGTGTCCCAAGGGACCCAGTACTTC
TRBJ1-2 | TRBD1 | 14 | TRBV27 | NA | CASSLSPGGYGYTF | TGTGCCAGCAGTTTATCACCAGGGGGCTATGGCTACACCTTC
TRBJ2-3 | TRBD2 | 16 | TRBV9 | many | CASSVAPAGGADTQYF | TGTGCCAGCAGCGTAGCTCCAGCGGGAGGGGCAGATACGCAGTATTTT
TRBJ2-7 | TRBD2 | 13 | TRBV12-3/TRBV12-4 | few | CAGRIGGMNEQYF | TGTGCCGGCAGGATCGGGGGGATGAATGAGCAGTACTTC
TRBJ2-7 | TRBD1 | 14 | TRBV18 | NA | CASSPRDRTYEQYF | TGTGCCAGCTCACCCCGGGACAGAACCTACGAGCAGTACTTC
TRBJ2-7 | NA | 15 | TRBV5-1 | NA | CASRLADGAYYEQYF | TGCGCCAGCAGGTTGGCCGACGGGGCGTATTACGAGCAGTACTTC
TRBJ1-2 | TRBD1 | 13 | TRBV30 | NA | CAWSNTGGNGYTF | TGTGCCTGGAGCAATACAGGGGGAAATGGCTACACCTTC
TRBJ2-7 | NA | 13 | TRBV6-1 | NA | CASSATNGYEQYF | TGTGCCAGCAGTGCAACAAATGGCTACGAGCAGTACTTC
TRBJ1-5 | NA | 13 | TRBV9 | NA | CASWVQGNQPQHF | TGTGCCAGTTGGGTGCAGGGCAATCAGCCCCAGCATTTT
TRBJ1-1 | NA | 12 | TRBV6-2/TRBV6-3 | NA | CANRGGGTEAFF | TGTGCCAACAGAGGGGGGGGCACTGAAGCTTTCTTT
TRBJ2-3 | NA | 15 | TRBV9 | many | CASSVGLGRGVEQYF | TGTGCCAGCAGCGTAGGATTGGGCAGGGGAGTCGAGCAGTATTTT
TRBJ1-2 | NA | 14 | TRBV20-1 | NA | CSASPLEYSGGYTF | TGCAGTGCTAGTCCGCTAGAGTATTCGGGTGGCTACACCTTC
TRBJ1-1 | TRBD1 | 12 | TRBV12-3/TRBV12-4 | NA | CASSFARGEDFF | TGTGCCAGCAGTTTTGCCAGGGGGGAGGATTTCTTT
TRBJ2-1 | TRBD2 | 14 | TRBV6-2/TRBV6-3 | medium-sized | CASRIAGGNNEQFF | TGTGCCAGCAGAATAGCGGGAGGGAACAATGAGCAGTTCTTC
TRBJ2-7 | NA | 14 | TRBV2 | medium-sized | CASSEFWTAYEQYF | TGTGCCAGCAGTGAGTTTTGGACAGCCTACGAGCAGTACTTC
TRBJ1-2 | NA | 14 | TRBV5-1 | once | CASSLRGSGYGYTF | TGCGCCAGCAGCTTGCGGGGGTCGGGCTATGGCTACACCTTC
TRBJ1-1 | NA | 14 | TRBV7-9 | many | CVTLGGAFNTEAFF | TGTGTTACGTTAGGTGGAGCTTTTAACACTGAAGCTTTCTTT
TRBJ2-3 | NA | 15 | TRBV28 | NA | CASSLGGVGRDTQYF | TGTGCCAGCAGTTTAGGCGGGGTGGGTAGAGATACGCAGTATTTT
TRBJ2-7 | TRBD1 | 14 | TRBV27 | NA | CASSHRDRFAPQYF | TGTGCCAGCAGTCATCGGGACAGGTTTGCCCCGCAGTACTTC
TRBJ1-1 | NA | 13 | TRBV6-1 | NA | CASIRRTNTEAFF | TGTGCCAGCATCCGACGTACGAACACTGAAGCTTTCTTT
TRBJ2-5 | NA | 14 | TRBV27 | medium-sized | CASSSQGDEETQYF | TGTGCCAGCAGTTCCCAGGGAGACGAAGAGACCCAGTACTTC
TRBJ2-7 | NA | 14 | TRBV6-1 | NA | CASSPWTGSYEQYF | TGTGCCAGCAGTCCCTGGACGGGGAGCTACGAGCAGTACTTC
TRBJ2-5 | NA | 17 | TRBV3-1 | NA | CASSHLPSGLPVETQYF | TGTGCCAGCAGCCACCTCCCCTCGGGGCTTCCGGTAGAGACCCAGTACTTC
TRBJ1-5 | NA | 14 | TRBV7-2 | many | CASSFGQGGQPQHF | TGTGCCAGCAGCTTTGGTCAGGGAGGTCAGCCCCAGCATTTT
TRBJ1-5 | NA | 12 | TRBV6-1 | many | CASSETGGPQHF | TGTGCCAGCAGTGAAACGGGGGGACCCCAGCATTTT
TRBJ1-3 | NA | 13 | TRBV11-2 | medium-sized | CASSAGGGNTIYF | TGTGCCAGCAGCGCGGGCGGGGGAAACACCATATATTTT
TRBJ2-7 | NA | 15 | TRBV5-1 | NA | CASSLEGGGIYEQYF | TGCGCCAGCAGCTTGGAGGGCGGAGGGATCTACGAGCAGTACTTC
TRBJ1-2 | TRBD1 | 13 | TRBV6-1 | medium-sized | CASTLGQELGYTF | TGTGCCAGCACTCTGGGACAGGAGTTAGGCTACACCTTC
TRBJ1-1 | NA | 13 | TRBV25-1 | NA | CASSDQMYTEAFF | TGTGCCAGCAGTGACCAGATGTACACTGAAGCATTCTTT
TRBJ2-2 | NA | 15 | TRBV24-1 | once | CATSGRGVNIGELFF | TGTGCCACCAGTGGGCGAGGGGTTAACATCGGGGAGCTGTTTTTT
TRBJ2-7 | NA | 18 | TRBV11-1 | few | CASSLVVLAGKMSYEQYF | TGTGCCAGCAGCTTAGTGGTACTAGCTGGAAAAATGTCCTACGAGCAGTACTTC